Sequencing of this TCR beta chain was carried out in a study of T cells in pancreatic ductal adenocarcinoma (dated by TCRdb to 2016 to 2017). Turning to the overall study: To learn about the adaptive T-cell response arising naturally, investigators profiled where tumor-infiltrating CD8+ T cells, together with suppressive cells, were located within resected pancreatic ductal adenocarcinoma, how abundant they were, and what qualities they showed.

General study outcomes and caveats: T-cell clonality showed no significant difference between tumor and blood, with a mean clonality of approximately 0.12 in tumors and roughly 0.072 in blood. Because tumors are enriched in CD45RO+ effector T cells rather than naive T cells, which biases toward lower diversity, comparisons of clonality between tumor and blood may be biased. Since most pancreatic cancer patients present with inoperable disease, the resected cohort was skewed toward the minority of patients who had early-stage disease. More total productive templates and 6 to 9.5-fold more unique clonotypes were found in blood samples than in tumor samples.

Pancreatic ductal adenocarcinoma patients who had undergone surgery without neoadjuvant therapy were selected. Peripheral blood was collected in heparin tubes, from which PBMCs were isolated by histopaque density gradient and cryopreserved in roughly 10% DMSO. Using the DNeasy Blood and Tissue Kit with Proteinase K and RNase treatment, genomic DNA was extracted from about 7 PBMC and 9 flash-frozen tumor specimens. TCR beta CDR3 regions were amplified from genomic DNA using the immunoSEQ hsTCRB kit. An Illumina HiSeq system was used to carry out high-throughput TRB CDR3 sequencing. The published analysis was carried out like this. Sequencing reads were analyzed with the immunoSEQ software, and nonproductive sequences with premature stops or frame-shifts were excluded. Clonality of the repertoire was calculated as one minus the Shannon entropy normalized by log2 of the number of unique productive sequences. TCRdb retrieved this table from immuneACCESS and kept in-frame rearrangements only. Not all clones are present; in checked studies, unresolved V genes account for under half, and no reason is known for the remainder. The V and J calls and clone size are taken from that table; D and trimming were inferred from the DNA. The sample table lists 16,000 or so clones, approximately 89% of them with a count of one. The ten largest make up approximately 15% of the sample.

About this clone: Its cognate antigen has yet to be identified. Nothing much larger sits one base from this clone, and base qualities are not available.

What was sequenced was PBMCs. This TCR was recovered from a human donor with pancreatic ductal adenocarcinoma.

The DNA sequence is given as TGTGCCAGCAGCCTCGGGAGCGGATTGGACCAAGAGACCCAGTACTTC. This sequence encodes CASSLGSGLDQETQYF. The rearranged chain carries TRBV7-9 and TRBJ2-5; 6 matching bases give a weak D call of TRBD2. The V and J ends are trimmed by 5 bases and 0 bases, leaving 16 bases between them. Via the germline V gene (reference sequence), CDR1 is SEHNR and CDR2 FQNEAQ. CDR3 length: 16 amino acids, cysteine to phenylalanine. Left in the record is the CDR3 DNA by itself, 48 bases read in frame from the first base.